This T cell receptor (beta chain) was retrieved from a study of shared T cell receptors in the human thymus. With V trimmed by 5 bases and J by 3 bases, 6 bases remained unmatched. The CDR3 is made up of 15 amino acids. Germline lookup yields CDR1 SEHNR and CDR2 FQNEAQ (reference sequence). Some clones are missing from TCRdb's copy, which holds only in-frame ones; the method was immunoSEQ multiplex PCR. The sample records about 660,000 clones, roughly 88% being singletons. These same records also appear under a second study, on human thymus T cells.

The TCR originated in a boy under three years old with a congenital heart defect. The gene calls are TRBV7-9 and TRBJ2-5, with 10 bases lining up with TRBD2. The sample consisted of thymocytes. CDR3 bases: TGTGCCAGCAGCGCCAGCGGGAGGGGAGAAGAGACCCAGTACTTC. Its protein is CASSASGRGEETQYF.